The clone carrying this TCR beta chain was counted a single time. These data originate in a study of OX40 agonist ivuxolimab in advanced cancers. Measured with immunoSEQ multiplex PCR; TCRdb has only the in-frame clones, and not every one. The profile shows about 74,000 clones, approximately 90% of them singletons. The CDR3 totals 16 residues. Trimming stripped 4 bases from V and 8 bases from J, with 21 bases between. Germline loops: CDR1 MDHEN, CDR2 SYDVKM. The receptor was isolated from an adult with an advanced solid tumor such as melanoma, head and neck, liver or kidney cancer. The rearrangement links TRBV28 to TRBJ1-5, with no clear D. The sequenced sample was CD4+ or CD8+ T cells sorted from blood, obtained in a trial of the OX40 agonist ivuxolimab. The CDR3 sequence is CASSSSLMVDREPQHF. CDR3 nucleotides: TGTGCCAGCAGTTCCTCCCTCATGGTAGACCGGGAGCCCCAGCATTTT.